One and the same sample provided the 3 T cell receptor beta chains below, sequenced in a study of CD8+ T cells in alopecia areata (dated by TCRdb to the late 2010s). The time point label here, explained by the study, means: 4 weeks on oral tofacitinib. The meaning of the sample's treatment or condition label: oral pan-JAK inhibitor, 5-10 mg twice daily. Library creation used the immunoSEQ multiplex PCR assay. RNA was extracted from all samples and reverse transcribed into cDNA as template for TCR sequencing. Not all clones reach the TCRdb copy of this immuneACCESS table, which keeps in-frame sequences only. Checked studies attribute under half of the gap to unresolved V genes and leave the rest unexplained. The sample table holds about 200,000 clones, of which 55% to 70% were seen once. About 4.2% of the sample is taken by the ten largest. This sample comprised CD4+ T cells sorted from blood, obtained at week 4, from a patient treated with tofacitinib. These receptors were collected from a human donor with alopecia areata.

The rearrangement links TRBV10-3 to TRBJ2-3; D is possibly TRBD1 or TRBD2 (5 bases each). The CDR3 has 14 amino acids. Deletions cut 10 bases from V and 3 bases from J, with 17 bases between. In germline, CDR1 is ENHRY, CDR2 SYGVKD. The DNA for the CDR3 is TGTGCCAGCACCCCGGGACGGTCTACAGATACGCAGTATTTT. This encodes CASTPGRSTDTQYF.

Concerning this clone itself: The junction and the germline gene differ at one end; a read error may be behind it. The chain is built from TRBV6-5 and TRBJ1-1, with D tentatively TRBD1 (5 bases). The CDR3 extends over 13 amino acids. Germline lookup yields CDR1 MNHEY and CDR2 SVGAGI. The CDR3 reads CATSAFDSSEAFF. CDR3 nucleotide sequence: TGTGCCACCAGTGCCTTCGACAGCTCTGAAGCTTTCTTT.

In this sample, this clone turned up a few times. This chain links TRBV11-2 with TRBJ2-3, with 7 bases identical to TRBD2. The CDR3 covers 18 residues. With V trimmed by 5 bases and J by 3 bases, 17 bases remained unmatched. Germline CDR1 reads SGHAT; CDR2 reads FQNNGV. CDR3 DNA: TGTGCCAGCAGCACCCGCCCTTCCACCTCCGGGGGGACAGATACGCAGTATTTT. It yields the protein CASSTRPSTSGGTDTQYF.